The clone carrying this T cell receptor beta chain was counted ten times or more. Its specificity is not known. This sample was included in a study of T-cell memory formation after mild COVID-19. Findings of the study overall: In pre-infection memory, a portion of responding clones appeared, which suggested that cross-reactive memory joined.

V lost 5 bases and J lost 1, with 11 bases in between. The germline V gene has CDR1 SGHTA and CDR2 FQGNSA. This CDR3 region has 15 residues. TCRdb re-analysed the 5' RACE reads in MiXCR, keeping a single row per CDR3 protein. The sample lists around 300,000 distinct CDR3 sequences, roughly an eighth seen once, with around a fifth in the top ten. The rearrangement uses TRBV7-2 and TRBJ2-2; D is perhaps TRBD2 (5 bases). The sequencing sample was made of PBMCs or a T cell subset sorted from them (not recorded which). The source of this sequence is a man aged 18-30 years who had mild COVID-19 (a few samples of this study predate the infection). Cell type and time point are not known. CDR3 in DNA: TGTGCCAGCAGCAGAGGGCCAGGGAACACCGGGGAGCTGTTTTTT. It encodes CASSRGPGNTGELFF.